This T cell receptor (beta chain) was captured in a study of metastatic and nonmetastatic thyroid tumors. Study as a whole: Across blood and tumor or nodule tissue, repertoires from malignant and benign thyroid patients were compared with one another.

Whole-study results and caveats: For both blood and tumor, malignant thyroid tumors reportedly showed significantly higher TCR beta diversity than benign nodules did.

In the authors' workflow: In papillary thyroid cancer, a distant-metastasis classifier was built using CDR3 differences across clinicopathological groups. Via MiXCR, TCRdb re-called the PCR reads. These V and J calls are TCRdb output, not the study's own analysis. The table has several thousand clones, over 30% seen once. As regards this clone: Its matching antigen is unknown.

Each patient came to thyroid surgery without any prior treatment (of any kind). The specimen was adjacent normal tissue. The sequence derives from a female donor with papillary thyroid cancer or a benign thyroid nodule (not recorded which). Some clones in this sample may be carry-over from other donors' samples.

CDR3 residues: CASLTSGRSYEQYF. Written as DNA, the CDR3 is TGCGCCAGCTTAACTAGCGGGAGATCCTACGAGCAGTACTTC. The chain is built from TRBV5-1 and TRBJ2-7; 11 bases line up with TRBD2. In germline, CDR1 is SGHRS, CDR2 YFSETQ. The CDR3 is 14 amino acids. V shed 7 bases and J 1 base; nucleotides not matched to a gene: 4.